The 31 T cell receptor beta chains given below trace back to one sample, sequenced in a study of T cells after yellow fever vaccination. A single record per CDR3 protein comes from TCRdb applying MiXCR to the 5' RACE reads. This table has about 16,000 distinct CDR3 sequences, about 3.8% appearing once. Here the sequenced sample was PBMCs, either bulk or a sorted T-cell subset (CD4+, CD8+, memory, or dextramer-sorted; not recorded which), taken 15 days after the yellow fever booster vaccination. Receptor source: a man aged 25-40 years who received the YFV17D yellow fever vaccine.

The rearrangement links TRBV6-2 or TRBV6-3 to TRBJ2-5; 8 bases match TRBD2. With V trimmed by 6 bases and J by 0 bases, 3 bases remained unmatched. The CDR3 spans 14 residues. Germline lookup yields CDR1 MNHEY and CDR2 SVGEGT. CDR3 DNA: TGTGCCAGCAGCCAACTAGCGGACCAAGAGACCCAGTACTTC. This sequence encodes CASSQLADQETQYF.

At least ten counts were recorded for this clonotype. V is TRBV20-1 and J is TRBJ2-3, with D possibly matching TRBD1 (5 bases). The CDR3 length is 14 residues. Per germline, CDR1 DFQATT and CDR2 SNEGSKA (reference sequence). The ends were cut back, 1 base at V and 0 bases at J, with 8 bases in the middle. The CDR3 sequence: CSARGTSSTDTQYF. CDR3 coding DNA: TGCAGTGCTAGAGGGACATCTAGCACAGATACGCAGTATTTT.

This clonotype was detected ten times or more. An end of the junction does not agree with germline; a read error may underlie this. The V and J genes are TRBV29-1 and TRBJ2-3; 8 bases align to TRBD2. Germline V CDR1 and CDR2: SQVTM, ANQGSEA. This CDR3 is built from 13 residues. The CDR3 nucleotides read TGCAGCGGTGAAGCGGGAGGCACAGATACGCAGTATTTT. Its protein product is CSGEAGGTDTQYF.

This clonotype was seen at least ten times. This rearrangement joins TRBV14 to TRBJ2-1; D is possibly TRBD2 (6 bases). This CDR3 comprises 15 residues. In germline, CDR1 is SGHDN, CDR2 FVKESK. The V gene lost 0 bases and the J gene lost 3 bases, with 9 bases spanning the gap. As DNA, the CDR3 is TGTGCCAGCAGCCAAGATCCCGGGAGCTACAATGAGCAGTTCTTC. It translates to CASSQDPGSYNEQFF.

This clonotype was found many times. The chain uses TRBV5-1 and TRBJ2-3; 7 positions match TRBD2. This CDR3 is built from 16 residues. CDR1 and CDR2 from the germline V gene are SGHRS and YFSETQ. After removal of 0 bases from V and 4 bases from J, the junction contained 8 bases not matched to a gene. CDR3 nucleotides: TGCGCCAGCAGCTTGGCCGGGGGGAACATTGCAGATACGCAGTATTTT. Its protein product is CASSLAGGNIADTQYF. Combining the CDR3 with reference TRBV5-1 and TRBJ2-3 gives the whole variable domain KAGVTQTPRYLIKTRGQQVTLSCSPISGHRSVSWYQQTPGQGLQFLFEYFSETQRNKGNFPGRFSGRQFSNSRSEMNVSTLELGDSALYLCASSLAGGNIADTQYFGPGTRLTVL.

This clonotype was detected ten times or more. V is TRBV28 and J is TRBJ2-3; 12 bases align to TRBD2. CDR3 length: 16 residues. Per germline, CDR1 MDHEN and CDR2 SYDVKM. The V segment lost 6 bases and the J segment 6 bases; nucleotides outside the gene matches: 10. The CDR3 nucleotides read TGTGCCAGCAGGCCAGGACTAGCGGGGTGGAGGGATACGCAGTATTTT. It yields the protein CASRPGLAGWRDTQYF.

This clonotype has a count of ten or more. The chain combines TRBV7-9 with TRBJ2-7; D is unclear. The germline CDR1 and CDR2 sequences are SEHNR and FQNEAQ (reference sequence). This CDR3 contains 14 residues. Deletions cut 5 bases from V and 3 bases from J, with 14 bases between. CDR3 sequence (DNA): TGTGCCAGCAGCCCATCGTTGAGCCTCTACGAGCAGTACTTC. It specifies CASSPSLSLYEQYF.

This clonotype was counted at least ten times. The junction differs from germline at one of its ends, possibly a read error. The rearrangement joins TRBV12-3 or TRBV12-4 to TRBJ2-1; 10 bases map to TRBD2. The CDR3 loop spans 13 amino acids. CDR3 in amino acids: CASSSPPGLASLF. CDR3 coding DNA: TGTGCCAGCAGCTCTCCTCCGGGACTAGCGAGCCTCTTC.

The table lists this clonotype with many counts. The CDR3 region is CASSQGGMVGELFF. The CDR3 DNA sequence: TGTGCCAGTAGTCAAGGAGGAATGGTCGGGGAGCTGTTTTTT. V is TRBV19 and J is TRBJ2-2, with TRBD2 as a possible D gene (5 bases). Deletions cut 5 bases from V and 7 bases from J, with 14 bases between. CDR1 is LNHDA, CDR2 SQIVND, per germline (reference sequence). The CDR3 consists of 14 residues.

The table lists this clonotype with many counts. The CDR3 loop reads CASSQDGTRGEQYF. The CDR3 nucleotides read TGCGCCAGCAGCCAAGATGGCACCCGGGGGGAGCAGTACTTC. V and J are TRBV4-3 and TRBJ2-7; D is perhaps TRBD2 (6 bases). The CDR3 has 14 residues. The ends were cut back, 0 bases at V and 7 bases at J, with 13 bases in the middle. Germline-derived CDR1 and CDR2 are LGHNA and YSLEER.

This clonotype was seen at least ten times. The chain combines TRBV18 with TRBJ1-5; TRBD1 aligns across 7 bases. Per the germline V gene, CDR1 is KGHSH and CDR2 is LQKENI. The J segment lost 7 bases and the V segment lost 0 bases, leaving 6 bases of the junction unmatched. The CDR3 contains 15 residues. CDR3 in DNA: TGTGCCAGCTCACCACCCCAGGGAGGGGGCCAGCCCCAGCATTTT. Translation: CASSPPQGGGQPQHF.

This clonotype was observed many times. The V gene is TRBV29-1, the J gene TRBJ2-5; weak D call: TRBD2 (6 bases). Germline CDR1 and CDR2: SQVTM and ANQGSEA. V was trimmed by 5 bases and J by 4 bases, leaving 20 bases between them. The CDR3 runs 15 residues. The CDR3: CSVRTGTQEGETQYF. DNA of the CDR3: TGCAGCGTTAGAACCGGGACGCAGGAGGGAGAGACCCAGTACTTC.

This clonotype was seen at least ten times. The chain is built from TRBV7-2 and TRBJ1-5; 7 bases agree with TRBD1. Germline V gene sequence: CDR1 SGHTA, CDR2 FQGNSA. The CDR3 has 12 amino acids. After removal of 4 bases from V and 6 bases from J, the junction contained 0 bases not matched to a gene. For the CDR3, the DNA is TGTGCCAGCAGCTGGGACAGTCAGCCCCAGCATTTT. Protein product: CASSWDSQPQHF.

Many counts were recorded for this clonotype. CDR3 sequence (DNA): TGCGCCAGCAGCTTGGAAGGGCTAGCAAACTACGAGCAGTACTTC. Translation gives CASSLEGLANYEQYF. The chain is built from TRBV5-1 and TRBJ2-7, with a possible D match to TRBD2 (5 bases). This CDR3 contains 15 residues. Per germline, CDR1 SGHRS and CDR2 YFSETQ. V dropped 0 bases and J dropped 3 bases, with 13 bases sitting between them.

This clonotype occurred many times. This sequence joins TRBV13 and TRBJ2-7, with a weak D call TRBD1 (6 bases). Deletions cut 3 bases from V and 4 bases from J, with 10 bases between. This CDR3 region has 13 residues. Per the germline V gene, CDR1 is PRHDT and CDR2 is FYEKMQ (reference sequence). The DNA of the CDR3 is TGTGCCAGCAGCTTGAGGGACACTTACGAGCAGTACTTC. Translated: CASSLRDTYEQYF.

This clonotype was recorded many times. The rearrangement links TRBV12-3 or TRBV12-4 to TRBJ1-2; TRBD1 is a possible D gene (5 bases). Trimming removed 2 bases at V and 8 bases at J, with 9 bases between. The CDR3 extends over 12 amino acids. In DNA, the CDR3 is TGTGCCAGCAGTTTATCGGGGCGAGGCTACACCTTC. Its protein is CASSLSGRGYTF.

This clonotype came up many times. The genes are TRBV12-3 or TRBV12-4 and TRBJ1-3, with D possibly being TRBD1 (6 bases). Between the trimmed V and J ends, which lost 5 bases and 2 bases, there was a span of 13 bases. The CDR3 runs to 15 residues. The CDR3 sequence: CASSTRGTTGNTIYF. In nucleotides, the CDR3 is TGTGCCAGCAGTACAAGGGGGACCACTGGAAACACCATATATTTT.

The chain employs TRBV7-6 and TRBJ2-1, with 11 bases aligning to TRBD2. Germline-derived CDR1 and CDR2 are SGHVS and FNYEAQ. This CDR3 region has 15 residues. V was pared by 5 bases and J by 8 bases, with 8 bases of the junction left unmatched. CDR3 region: CASSPRTSGSDEQFF. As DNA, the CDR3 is TGTGCCAGCAGCCCACGAACTAGCGGGAGCGATGAGCAGTTCTTC.

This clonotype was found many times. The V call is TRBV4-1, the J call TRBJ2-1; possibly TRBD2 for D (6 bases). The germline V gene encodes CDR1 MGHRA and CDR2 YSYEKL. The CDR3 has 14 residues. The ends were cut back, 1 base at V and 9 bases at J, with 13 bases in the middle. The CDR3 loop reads CASSQVGEVSEQFF. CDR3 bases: TGCGCCAGCAGCCAAGTGGGGGAGGTTAGTGAGCAGTTCTTC.

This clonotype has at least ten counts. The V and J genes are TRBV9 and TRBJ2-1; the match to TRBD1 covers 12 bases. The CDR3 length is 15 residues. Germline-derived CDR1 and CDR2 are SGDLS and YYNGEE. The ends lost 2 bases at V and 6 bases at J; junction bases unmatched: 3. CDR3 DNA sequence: TGTGCCAGCAGCGTGGGACAGGGGGCGATCAATGAGCAGTTCTTC. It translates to CASSVGQGAINEQFF.

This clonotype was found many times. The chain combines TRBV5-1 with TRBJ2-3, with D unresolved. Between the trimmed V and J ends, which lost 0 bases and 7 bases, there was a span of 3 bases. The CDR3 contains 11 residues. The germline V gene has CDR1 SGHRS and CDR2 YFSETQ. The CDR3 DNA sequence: TGCGCCAGCAGCTTGGAGAATACGCAGTATTTT. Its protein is CASSLENTQYF.

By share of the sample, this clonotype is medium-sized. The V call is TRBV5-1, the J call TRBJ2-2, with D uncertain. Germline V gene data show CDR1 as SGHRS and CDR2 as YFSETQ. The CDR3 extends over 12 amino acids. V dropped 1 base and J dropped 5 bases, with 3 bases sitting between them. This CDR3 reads CASSLTTGELFF. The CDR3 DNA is TGCGCCAGCAGCTTGACAACCGGGGAGCTGTTTTTT. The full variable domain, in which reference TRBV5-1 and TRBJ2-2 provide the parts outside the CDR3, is KAGVTQTPRYLIKTRGQQVTLSCSPISGHRSVSWYQQTPGQGLQFLFEYFSETQRNKGNFPGRFSGRQFSNSRSEMNVSTLELGDSALYLCASSLTTGELFFGEGSRLTVL.

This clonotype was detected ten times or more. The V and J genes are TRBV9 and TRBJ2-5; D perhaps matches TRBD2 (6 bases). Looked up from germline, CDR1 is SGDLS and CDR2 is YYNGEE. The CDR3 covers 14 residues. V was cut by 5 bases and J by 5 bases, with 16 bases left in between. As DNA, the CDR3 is TGTGCCAGCAGTGGGGGGATTTCTTACGAGACCCAGTACTTC. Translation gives CASSGGISYETQYF.

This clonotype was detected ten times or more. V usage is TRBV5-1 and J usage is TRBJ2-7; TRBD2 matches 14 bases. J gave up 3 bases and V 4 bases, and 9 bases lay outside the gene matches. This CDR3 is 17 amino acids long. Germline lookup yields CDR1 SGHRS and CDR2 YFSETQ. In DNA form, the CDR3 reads TGCGCCAGCAGCCAGTACCCCGGGACTAGCGGGAGCTACGAGCAGTACTTC. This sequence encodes CASSQYPGTSGSYEQYF. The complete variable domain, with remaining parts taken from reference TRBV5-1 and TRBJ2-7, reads KAGVTQTPRYLIKTRGQQVTLSCSPISGHRSVSWYQQTPGQGLQFLFEYFSETQRNKGNFPGRFSGRQFSNSRSEMNVSTLELGDSALYLCASSQYPGTSGSYEQYFGPGTRLTVT.

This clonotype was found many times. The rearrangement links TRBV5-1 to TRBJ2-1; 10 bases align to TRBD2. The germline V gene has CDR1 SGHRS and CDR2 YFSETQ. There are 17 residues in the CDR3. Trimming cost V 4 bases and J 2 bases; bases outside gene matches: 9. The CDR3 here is CASSRSLAGDPYNEQFF. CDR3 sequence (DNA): TGCGCCAGCAGCCGATCCCTAGCGGGAGACCCCTACAATGAGCAGTTCTTC.

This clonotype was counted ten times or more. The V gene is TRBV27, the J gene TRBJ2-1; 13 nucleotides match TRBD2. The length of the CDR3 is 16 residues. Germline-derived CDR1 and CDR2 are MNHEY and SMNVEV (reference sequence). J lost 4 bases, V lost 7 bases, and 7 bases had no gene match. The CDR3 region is CASTKLAGGSYNEQFF. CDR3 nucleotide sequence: TGTGCCAGCACTAAACTAGCGGGAGGGTCGTACAATGAGCAGTTCTTC.

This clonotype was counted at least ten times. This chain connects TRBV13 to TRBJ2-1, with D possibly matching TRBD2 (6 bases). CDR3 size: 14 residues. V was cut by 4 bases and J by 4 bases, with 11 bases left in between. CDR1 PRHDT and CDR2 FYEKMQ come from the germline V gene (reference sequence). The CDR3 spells CASSSTSVYNEQFF. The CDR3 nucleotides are TGTGCCAGCAGCTCGACTAGTGTTTACAATGAGCAGTTCTTC. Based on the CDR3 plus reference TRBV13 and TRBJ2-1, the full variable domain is AAGVIQSPRHLIKEKRETATLKCYPIPRHDTVYWYQQGPGQDPQFLISFYEKMQSDKGSIPDRFSAQQFSDYHSELNMSSLELGDSALYFCASSSTSVYNEQFFGPGTRLTVL.

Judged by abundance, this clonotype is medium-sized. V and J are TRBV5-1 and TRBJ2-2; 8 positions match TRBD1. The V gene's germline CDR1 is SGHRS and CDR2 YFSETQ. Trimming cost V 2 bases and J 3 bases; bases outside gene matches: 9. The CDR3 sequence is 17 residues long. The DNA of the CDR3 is TGCGCCAGCAGCTTCTCAACGACAGGGGTCGACACCGGGGAGCTGTTTTTT. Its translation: CASSFSTTGVDTGELFF. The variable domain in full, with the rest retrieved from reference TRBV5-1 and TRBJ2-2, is KAGVTQTPRYLIKTRGQQVTLSCSPISGHRSVSWYQQTPGQGLQFLFEYFSETQRNKGNFPGRFSGRQFSNSRSEMNVSTLELGDSALYLCASSFSTTGVDTGELFFGEGSRLTVL.

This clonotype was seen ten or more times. This CDR3 is CSAKAGSEYEQYF. Written as DNA, the CDR3 is TGCAGTGCAAAAGCGGGTAGCGAGTACGAGCAGTACTTC. The gene calls are TRBV20-1 and TRBJ2-7, with a possible D match to TRBD2 (6 bases). The germline CDR1 and CDR2 sequences are DFQATT and SNEGSKA (reference sequence). Trimming took off 6 bases at V and 4 bases at J, with 16 bases between the two ends. The CDR3 is 13 amino acids.

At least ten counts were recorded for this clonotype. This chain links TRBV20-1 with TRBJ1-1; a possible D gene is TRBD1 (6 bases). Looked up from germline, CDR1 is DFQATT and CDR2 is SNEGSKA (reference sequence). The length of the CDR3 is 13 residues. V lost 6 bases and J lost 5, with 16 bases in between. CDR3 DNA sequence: TGCAGTGCCCGAACAGGGATTGGTACTGAAGCTTTCTTT. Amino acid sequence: CSARTGIGTEAFF.

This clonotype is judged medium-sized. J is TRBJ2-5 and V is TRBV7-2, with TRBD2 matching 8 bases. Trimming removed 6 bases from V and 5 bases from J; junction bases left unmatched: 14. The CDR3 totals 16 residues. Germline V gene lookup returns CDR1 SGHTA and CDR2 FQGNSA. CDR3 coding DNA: TGTGCCAGCAGTTCCCATCCCGGGAGGGCAGGGGAGACCCAGTACTTC. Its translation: CASSSHPGRAGETQYF.